This TCR beta chain was recorded in a study of cytotoxic CD8 clonotypes in ibrutinib-treated CLL. Study findings and constraints: Clonality, elevated at ibrutinib response, dropped back toward baseline at progression.

Libraries were prepared by immunoSEQ multiplex PCR; TCRdb keeps only in-frame clonotypes and omits some of them. This table holds around 140,000 clones, around 84% found once. This clone was seen only once. Its antigen is unknown. Trimming shortened V by 6 bases and J by 0 bases, and 12 bases separated the two germline ends. The CDR3 spans 14 residues. Germline assignment: CDR1 MDHEN and CDR2 SYDVKM. The sequenced sample was PBMCs, obtained after 36 months of ibrutinib treatment. This receptor was identified in a human donor with chronic lymphocytic leukemia. The rearrangement joins TRBV28 to TRBJ2-7; D unclear. The CDR3 loop reads CASRFGVFSYEQYF. The CDR3 region has the DNA TGTGCCAGCAGATTTGGGGTCTTCTCCTACGAGCAGTACTTC.